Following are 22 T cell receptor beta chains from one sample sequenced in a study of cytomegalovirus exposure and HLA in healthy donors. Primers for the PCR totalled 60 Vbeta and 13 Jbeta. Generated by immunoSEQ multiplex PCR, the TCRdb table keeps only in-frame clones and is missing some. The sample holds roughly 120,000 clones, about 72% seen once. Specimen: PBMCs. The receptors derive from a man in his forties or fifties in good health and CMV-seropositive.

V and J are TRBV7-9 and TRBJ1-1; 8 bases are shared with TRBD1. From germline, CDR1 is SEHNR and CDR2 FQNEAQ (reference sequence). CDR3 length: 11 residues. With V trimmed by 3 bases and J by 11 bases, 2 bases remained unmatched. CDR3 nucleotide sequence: TGTGCCAGCAGCTTGGACAGGGTCGCTTTCTTT. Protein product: CASSLDRVAFF.

In DNA, the CDR3 is TGTGCCATCAGTGCCGAACGACAGGGTGAGACCCAGTACTTC. Its protein product is CAISAERQGETQYF. V gene TRBV10-3 combines with J gene TRBJ2-5; TRBD1 matches 7 bases. The germline V gene has CDR1 ENHRY and CDR2 SYGVKD. The CDR3 contains 14 residues. J gave up 5 bases and V 4 bases, and 7 bases lay outside the gene matches.

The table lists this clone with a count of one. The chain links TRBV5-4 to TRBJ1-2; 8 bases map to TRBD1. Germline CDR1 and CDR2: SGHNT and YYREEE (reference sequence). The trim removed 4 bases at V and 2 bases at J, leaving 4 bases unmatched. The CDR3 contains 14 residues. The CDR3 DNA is TGTGCCAGCAGCAAAGGACAGGGCAACTATGGCTACACCTTC. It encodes CASSKGQGNYGYTF.

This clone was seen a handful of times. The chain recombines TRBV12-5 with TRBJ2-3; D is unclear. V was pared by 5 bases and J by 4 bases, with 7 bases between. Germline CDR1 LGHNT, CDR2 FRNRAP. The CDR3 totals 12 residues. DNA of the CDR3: TGTGCTAGTGGTAGCGCGGCAGATACGCAGTATTTT. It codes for CASGSAADTQYF.

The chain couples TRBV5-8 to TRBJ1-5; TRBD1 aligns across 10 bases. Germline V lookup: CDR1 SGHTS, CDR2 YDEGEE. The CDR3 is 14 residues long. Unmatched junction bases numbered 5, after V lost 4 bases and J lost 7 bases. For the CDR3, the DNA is TGTGCCAGCAGCCCCGGGACAGGGGTCCAGCCCCAGCATTTT. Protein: CASSPGTGVQPQHF. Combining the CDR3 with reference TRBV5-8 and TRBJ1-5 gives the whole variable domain EAGVTQSPTHLIKTRGQQATLRCSPISGHTSVYWYQQALGLGLQFLLWYDEGEERNRGNFPPRFSGRQFPNYSSELNVNALELEDSALYLCASSPGTGVQPQHFGDGTRLSIL.

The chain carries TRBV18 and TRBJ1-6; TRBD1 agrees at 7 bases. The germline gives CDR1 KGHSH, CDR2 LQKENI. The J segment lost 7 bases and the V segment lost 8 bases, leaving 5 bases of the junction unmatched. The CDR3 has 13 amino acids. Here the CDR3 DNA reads TGTGCCAGCCGGGGACAGAAAAATTCACCCCTCCACTTT. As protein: CASRGQKNSPLHF. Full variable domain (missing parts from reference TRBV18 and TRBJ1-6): NAGVMQNPRHLVRRRGQEARLRCSPMKGHSHVYWYRQLPEEGLKFMVYLQKENIIDESGMPKERFSAEFPKEGPSILRIQQVVRGDSAAYFCASRGQKNSPLHFGNGTRLTVT.

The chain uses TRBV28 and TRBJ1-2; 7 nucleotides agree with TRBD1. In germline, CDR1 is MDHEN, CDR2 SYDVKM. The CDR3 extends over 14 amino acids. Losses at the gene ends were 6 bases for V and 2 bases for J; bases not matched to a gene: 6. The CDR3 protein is CASSPGQRNYGYTF. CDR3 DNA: TGTGCCAGCAGCCCGGGACAGAGGAACTATGGCTACACCTTC.

The CDR3 coding sequence is TGTGCCAGCAGCCAGGACAGGCCGGAGCAGTACTTC. It is translated as CASSQDRPEQYF. V usage is TRBV7-9 and J usage is TRBJ2-7, with 7 bases aligning to TRBD1. The CDR3 extends over 12 amino acids. The trim removed 5 bases at V and 7 bases at J, leaving 5 bases unmatched. The germline CDR1 and CDR2 sequences are SEHNR and FQNEAQ (reference sequence).

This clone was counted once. This CDR3 reads CASSYKGIAGELFF. CDR3 DNA: TGTGCCAGCAGTTACAAGGGGATCGCCGGGGAGCTGTTTTTT. V is TRBV6-5 and J is TRBJ2-2; TRBD1 might be the D (5 bases). V lost 2 bases to trimming and J lost 6 bases, with 10 bases between them. This CDR3 is built from 14 residues. In germline, CDR1 is MNHEY, CDR2 SVGAGI.

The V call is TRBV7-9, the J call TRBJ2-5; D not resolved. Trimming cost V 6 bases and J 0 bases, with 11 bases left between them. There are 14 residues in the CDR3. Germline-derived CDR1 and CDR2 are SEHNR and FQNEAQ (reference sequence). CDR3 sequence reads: CASRPRLDQETQYF. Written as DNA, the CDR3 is TGTGCCAGCAGACCCAGACTTGACCAAGAGACCCAGTACTTC.

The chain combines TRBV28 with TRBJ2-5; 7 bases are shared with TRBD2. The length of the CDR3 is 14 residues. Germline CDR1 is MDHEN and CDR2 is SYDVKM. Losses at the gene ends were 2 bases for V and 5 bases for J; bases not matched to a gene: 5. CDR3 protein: CASSLPGGLETQYF. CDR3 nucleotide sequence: TGTGCCAGCAGTTTACCCGGGGGGTTGGAGACCCAGTACTTC. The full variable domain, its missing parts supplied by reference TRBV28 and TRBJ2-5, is DVKVTQSSRYLVKRTGEKVFLECVQDMDHENMFWYRQDPGLGLRLIYFSYDVKMKEKGDIPEGYSVSREKKERFSLILESASTNQTSMYLCASSLPGGLETQYFGPGTRLLVL.

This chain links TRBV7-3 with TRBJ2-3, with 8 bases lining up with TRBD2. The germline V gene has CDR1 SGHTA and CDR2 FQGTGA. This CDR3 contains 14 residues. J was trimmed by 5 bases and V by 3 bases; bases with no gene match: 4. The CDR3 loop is CASSFSGRGDTQYF. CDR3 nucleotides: TGTGCCAGCAGCTTCTCCGGGAGGGGAGATACGCAGTATTTT. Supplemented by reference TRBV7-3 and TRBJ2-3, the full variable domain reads GAGVSQTPSNKVTEKGKYVELRCDPISGHTALYWYRQSLGQGPEFLIYFQGTGAADDSGLPNDRFFAVRPEGSVSTLKIQRTERGDSAVYLCASSFSGRGDTQYFGPGTRLTVL.

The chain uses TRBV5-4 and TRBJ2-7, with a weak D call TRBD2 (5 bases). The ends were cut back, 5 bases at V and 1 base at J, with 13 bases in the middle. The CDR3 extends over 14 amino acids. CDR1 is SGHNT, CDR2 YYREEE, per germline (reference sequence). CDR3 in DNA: TGTGCCAGCAGTCCTGGACTCCAGTCCTACGAGCAGTACTTC. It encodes CASSPGLQSYEQYF.

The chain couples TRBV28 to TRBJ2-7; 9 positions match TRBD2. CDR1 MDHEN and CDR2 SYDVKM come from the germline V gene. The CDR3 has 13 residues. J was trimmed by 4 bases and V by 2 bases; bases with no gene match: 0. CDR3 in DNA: TGTGCCAGCAGTTTAGCGGGGGGGTACGAGCAGTACTTC. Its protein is CASSLAGGYEQYF.

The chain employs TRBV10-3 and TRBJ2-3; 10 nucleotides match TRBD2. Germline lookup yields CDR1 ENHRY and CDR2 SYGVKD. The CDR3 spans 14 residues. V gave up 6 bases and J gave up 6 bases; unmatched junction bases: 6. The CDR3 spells CAISRSGGADTQYF. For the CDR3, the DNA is TGTGCCATCAGCCGGAGCGGGGGGGCTGATACGCAGTATTTT.

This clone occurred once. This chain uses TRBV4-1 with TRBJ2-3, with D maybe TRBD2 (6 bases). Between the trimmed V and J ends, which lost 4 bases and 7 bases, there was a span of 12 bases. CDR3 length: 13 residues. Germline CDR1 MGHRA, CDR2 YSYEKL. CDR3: CASSPPSVHTQYF. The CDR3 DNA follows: TGCGCCAGCAGCCCCCCTAGCGTCCATACGCAGTATTTT.

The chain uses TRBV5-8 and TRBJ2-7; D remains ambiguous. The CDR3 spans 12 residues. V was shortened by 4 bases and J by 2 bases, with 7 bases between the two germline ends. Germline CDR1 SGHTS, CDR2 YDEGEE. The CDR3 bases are TGTGCCAGCAGCCTTAGAACCTACGAGCAGTACTTC. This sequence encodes CASSLRTYEQYF.

The CDR3 sequence: CASSRTGVETQYF. For the CDR3, the DNA is TGTGCCAGCAGCCGGACAGGGGTCGAGACCCAGTACTTC. This chain joins TRBV7-7 and TRBJ2-5, with 9 bases fitting TRBD1. V lost 5 bases, J lost 5 bases, and 3 bases stayed unmatched. The CDR3 has 13 amino acids. Germline CDR1 reads SSHAT; CDR2 reads FNYEAQ (reference sequence).

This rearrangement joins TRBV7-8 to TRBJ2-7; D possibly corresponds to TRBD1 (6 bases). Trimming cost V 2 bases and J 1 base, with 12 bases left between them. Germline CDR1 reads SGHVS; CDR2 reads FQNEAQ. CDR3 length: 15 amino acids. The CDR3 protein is CASSLNPTGSYEQYF. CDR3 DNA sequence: TGTGCCAGCAGCTTAAACCCGACAGGTTCCTACGAGCAGTACTTC.

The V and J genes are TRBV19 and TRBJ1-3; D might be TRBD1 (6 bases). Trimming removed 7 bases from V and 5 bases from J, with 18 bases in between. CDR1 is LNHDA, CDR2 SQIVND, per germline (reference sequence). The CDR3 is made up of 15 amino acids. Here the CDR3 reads CASNPGGQRRNTIYF. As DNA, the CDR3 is TGTGCCAGTAACCCAGGCGGACAGAGAAGAAACACCATATATTTT.

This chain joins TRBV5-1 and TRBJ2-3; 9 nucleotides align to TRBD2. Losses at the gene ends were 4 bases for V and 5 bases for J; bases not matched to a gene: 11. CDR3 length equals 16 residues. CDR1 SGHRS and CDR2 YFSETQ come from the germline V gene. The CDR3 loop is CASSVRSGGLGDTQYF. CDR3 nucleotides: TGCGCCAGCAGCGTCCGTAGCGGGGGCTTAGGAGATACGCAGTATTTT.

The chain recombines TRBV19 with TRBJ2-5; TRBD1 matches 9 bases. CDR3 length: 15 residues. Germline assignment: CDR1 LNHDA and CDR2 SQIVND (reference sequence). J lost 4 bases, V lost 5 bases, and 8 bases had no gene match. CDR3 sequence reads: CASSLGTGIVETQYF. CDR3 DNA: TGTGCCAGTAGTCTCGGGACAGGGATTGTAGAGACCCAGTACTTC. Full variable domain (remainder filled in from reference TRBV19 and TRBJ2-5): DGGITQSPKYLFRKEGQNVTLSCEQNLNHDAMYWYRQDPGQGLRLIYYSQIVNDFQKGDIAEGYSVSREKKESFPLTVTSAQKNPTAFYLCASSLGTGIVETQYFGPGTRLLVL.